This T cell receptor (beta chain) was sequenced during a study of T cell responses to AZD1222 COVID-19 vaccine. Germline loops: CDR1 LNHNV, CDR2 YYDKDF (reference sequence). V was clipped by 8 bases and J by 2 bases, with 7 bases between them. This CDR3 has 13 residues. Comments on this clone: The antigen remains unidentified.

General study findings and limits: Compared with day 0, the breadth and depth of the Spike-specific TCR repertoire rose significantly after two doses of AZD1222. The study found vaccine-associated CD4 TCRs spanning spike, dominant at 160-218 and 743-854. White British ancestry dominated among donors, who included more females, and clonal diversity was possibly underestimated.

Only in-frame clones appear in the TCRdb table, and some are missing; sequencing was by immunoSEQ multiplex PCR. The sample lists about 84,000 clones; 75% to 95% were seen once. The source material was peripheral blood, sampled 28 days after the second AZD1222 dose. This TCR was recovered from an adult who received the AZD1222 COVID-19 vaccine. The rearrangement links TRBV15 to TRBJ1-6; D is ambiguous. The CDR3 nucleotides are TGTGCCACCTGTGTCACCTATAATTCACCCCTCCACTTT. Amino acids: CATCVTYNSPLHF.